One and the same sample provided the 13 T cell receptor beta chains below, sequenced in a study of vaccination and CD4 T cells after COVID-19. The antigens of these receptors remain unknown. The treatment denotes: approximately nine-day PBMC culture with coronavirus spike peptide pools or control peptides (ViraFEST assay). CD4+ T cells that had been cultured provided DNA sequenced with the Oncomine TCR Beta short-read assay. TCRdb independently ran MiXCR on the PCR reads; one entry per CDR3 protein. Of 5,000 to 6,000 distinct CDR3 sequences in the sample, about 30% are singletons; the top ten hold roughly 21%. This specimen consisted of CD4+ T cells from blood, cultured in vitro, obtained after SARS-CoV-2 vaccination. These receptors all come from a human donor who had recovered from COVID-19.

The chain employs TRBV10-3 and TRBJ1-1; 7 bases match TRBD1. V was pared by 6 bases and J by 3 bases, with 10 bases of the junction left unmatched. This CDR3 has 15 residues. Germline CDR1 and CDR2: ENHRY and SYGVKD. This CDR3 is CAIRPWQGGDTEAFF. CDR3 bases: TGTGCCATCAGGCCGTGGCAGGGGGGTGACACTGAAGCTTTCTTT.

This chain links TRBV30 with TRBJ1-5; no clear D gene. V was shortened by 3 bases and J by 7 bases, with 10 bases between the two germline ends. Germline lookup yields CDR1 GTSNPN and CDR2 SVGIG (reference sequence). CDR3 length equals 12 residues. This chain's CDR3 is CAWSPGSQPQHF. CDR3 nucleotide sequence: TGTGCCTGGAGCCCCGGTAGCCAGCCCCAGCATTTT.

CDR3 region: CASSDRGRGSAEQFF. The CDR3 DNA reads TGTGCCAGCAGCGACAGGGGGCGGGGGTCGGCTGAGCAGTTCTTC. The gene calls are TRBV6-1 and TRBJ2-1; TRBD1 matches 10 bases. V gave up 6 bases and J gave up 9 bases; unmatched junction bases: 11. The CDR3 sequence is 15 residues long. Germline-derived CDR1 and CDR2 are MNHNS and SASEGT.

This clonotype is labeled medium-sized. The rearrangement uses TRBV20-1 and TRBJ2-6; no reliable D call. Trimming stripped 1 base from V and 8 bases from J, with 12 bases between. Germline CDR1 DFQATT, CDR2 SNEGSKA (reference sequence). CDR3 length: 14 residues. The CDR3 region is CSARAWDSPNVLTF. CDR3 coding DNA: TGCAGTGCTAGAGCATGGGATAGCCCCAACGTCCTGACTTTC.

This clonotype has more than one count but fewer than ten. The chain couples TRBV27 to TRBJ1-5; D is uncertain. This CDR3 is 13 amino acids long. Trimming left V 3 bases short and J 4 bases short, with 7 bases between. The V gene's germline CDR1 is MNHEY and CDR2 SMNVEV (reference sequence). In DNA form, the CDR3 reads TGTGCCAGCAGTTTTAGCCTGAATCAGCCCCAGCATTTT. Its translation: CASSFSLNQPQHF.

In its sample, this clonotype was seen a few times. The V gene is TRBV19, the J gene TRBJ1-5; possibly TRBD1 for D (6 bases). There are 16 residues in the CDR3. From germline, CDR1 is LNHDA and CDR2 SQIVND (reference sequence). The V gene lost 3 bases and the J gene lost 2 bases, with 14 bases spanning the gap. The CDR3 protein is CASSIGGARGNQPQHF. In DNA form, the CDR3 reads TGTGCCAGTAGTATCGGGGGGGCGAGGGGCAATCAGCCCCAGCATTTT.

This clonotype was counted a few times. The chain recombines TRBV27 with TRBJ2-6, with D possibly TRBD2 on 5 matching bases. Germline V gene sequence: CDR1 MNHEY, CDR2 SMNVEV (reference sequence). V shed 6 bases and J shed 0 bases, with 6 bases lying between them. The CDR3 has 14 amino acids. CDR3 bases: TGTGCCAGCAGGGGGAGCTCTGGGGCCAACGTCCTGACTTTC. This codes for CASRGSSGANVLTF.

CDR3 sequence (DNA): TGCAGTGCGAAAGCGGGACTCTACAATGAGCAGTTCTTC. Residues: CSAKAGLYNEQFF. This rearrangement joins TRBV20-1 to TRBJ2-1; 7 nucleotides agree with TRBD2. Germline CDR1 is DFQATT and CDR2 is SNEGSKA (reference sequence). The CDR3 loop spans 13 amino acids. Trimming took 6 bases from V and 3 from J; bases not matched to a gene: 5.

The rearrangement joins TRBV11-2 to TRBJ1-1; TRBD1 aligns across 8 bases. V dropped 0 bases and J dropped 4; count of bases not matched to a gene: 4. The CDR3 has 15 residues. CDR1 is SGHAT and CDR2 is FQNNGV in the germline V gene. The chain's CDR3 is CASSLDGTGGTEAFF. The CDR3 nucleotides read TGTGCCAGCAGCTTAGACGGGACAGGTGGCACTGAAGCTTTCTTT.

The table lists this clonotype with a count of one. The chain is built from TRBV20-1 and TRBJ2-2; tentatively, D is TRBD1 (5 bases). The CDR3 totals 14 residues. V lost 1 base, J lost 6 bases, and 12 bases lay in between. Germline V gene lookup returns CDR1 DFQATT and CDR2 SNEGSKA (reference sequence). The CDR3 protein is CSARVPRGPGELFF. The DNA for the CDR3 is TGCAGTGCTAGAGTCCCTAGGGGCCCCGGGGAGCTGTTTTTT.

The CDR3 loop is CASSSDGALRGYTF. The CDR3 DNA reads as TGTGCCAGCAGCTCCGACGGGGCACTGCGTGGCTACACCTTC. The chain uses TRBV7-2 and TRBJ1-2, with a tentative D call TRBD1 (5 bases). There are 14 residues in the CDR3. V lost 4 bases and J 7 bases, leaving 16 bases between the germline ends. Germline CDR1 reads SGHTA; CDR2 reads FQGNSA. Combining the CDR3 with reference TRBV7-2 and TRBJ1-2 gives the whole variable domain GAGVSQSPSNKVTEKGKDVELRCDPISGHTALYWYRQSLGQGLEFLIYFQGNSAPDKSGLPSDRFSAERTGGSVSTLTIQRTQQEDSAVYLCASSSDGALRGYTFGSGTRLTVV.

In its sample, this clonotype ranks as medium-sized (0.01 to 0.1%). The rearrangement uses TRBV15 and TRBJ2-7; TRBD1 might be the D (6 bases). The V gene lost 6 bases and the J gene lost 1 base, with 16 bases spanning the gap. CDR1 and CDR2 from the germline V gene are LNHNV and YYDKDF (reference sequence). The CDR3 runs to 15 residues. CDR3 sequence (DNA): TGTGCCACCAGGCAGGCGAGCAGGGGTTCCTACGAGCAGTACTTC. This gives the protein CATRQASRGSYEQYF.

This clonotype has just a few counts. The DNA for the CDR3 is TGTGCCAGCAGCTTAAACAGGGGGAGGGCCGGGGAGCTGTTTTTT. Its translation is CASSLNRGRAGELFF. This chain links TRBV7-8 with TRBJ2-2; perhaps TRBD1 as D (8 bases). V was clipped by 2 bases and J by 6 bases, with 13 bases between them. From germline, CDR1 is SGHVS and CDR2 FQNEAQ. CDR3 length equals 15 residues.